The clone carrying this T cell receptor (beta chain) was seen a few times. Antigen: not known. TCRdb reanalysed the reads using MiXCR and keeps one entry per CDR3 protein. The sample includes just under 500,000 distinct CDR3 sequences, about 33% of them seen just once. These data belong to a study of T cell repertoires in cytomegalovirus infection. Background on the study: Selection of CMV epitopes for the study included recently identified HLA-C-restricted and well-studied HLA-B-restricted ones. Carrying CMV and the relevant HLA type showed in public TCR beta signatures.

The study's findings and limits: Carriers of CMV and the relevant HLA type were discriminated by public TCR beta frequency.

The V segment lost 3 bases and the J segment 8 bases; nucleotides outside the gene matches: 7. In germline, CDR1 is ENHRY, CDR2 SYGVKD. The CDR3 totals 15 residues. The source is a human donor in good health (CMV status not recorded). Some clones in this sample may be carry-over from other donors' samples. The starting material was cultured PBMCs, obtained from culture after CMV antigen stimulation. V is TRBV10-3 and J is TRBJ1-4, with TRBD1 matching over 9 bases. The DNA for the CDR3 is TGTGCCATCAGTGAAGGGGGACAGGGACTCGAAAAACTGTTTTTT. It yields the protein CAISEGGQGLEKLFF.